In its sample, the clone carrying this T cell receptor beta chain was seen a few times. Its antigen is not known. TCRdb reprocessed the 5' RACE reads with MiXCR, giving one entry per CDR3 protein. The sample has tens of thousands of distinct CDR3 sequences, 10% to 15% seen once. The data belong to a study of early T cells in non-severe SARS-CoV-2 infection. Overall study: Chains were unpaired, as sequencing was done on bulk RNA from unsorted whole blood.

General observations from the study: VDJdb-based matching was biased toward anti-spike CD8 responses and missed private and CD4 specificities.

V dropped 4 bases and J dropped 5; count of bases not matched to a gene: 4. Germline CDR1 is SGHRS and CDR2 is YFSETQ. There are 13 residues in the CDR3. Sequenced material: whole blood. This chain links TRBV5-1 with TRBJ2-5; 8 bases are shared with TRBD2. The TCR was taken from an adult who was a healthcare worker with PCR-confirmed SARS-CoV-2 infection or an uninfected control (not recorded which). CDR3 coding DNA: TGCGCCAGCAGCAGCGGGGGAAGGGAGACCCAGTACTTC. It is translated as CASSSGGRETQYF. Looking up the rest from reference TRBV5-1 and TRBJ2-5 gives the full variable domain: KAGVTQTPRYLIKTRGQQVTLSCSPISGHRSVSWYQQTPGQGLQFLFEYFSETQRNKGNFPGRFSGRQFSNSRSEMNVSTLELGDSALYLCASSSGGRETQYFGPGTRLLVL.